A selection of T cell receptor beta chains follows, all from one sample in a study of T cell changes during pregnancy in multiple sclerosis. Clones were sequenced by immunoSEQ multiplex PCR, and TCRdb holds only the in-frame ones, with some missing. The table lists some 63,000 clones, around nine tenths of them singletons, with about 0.85% in the top ten. Here the sequenced sample was peripheral blood, taken before pregnancy. These receptors were taken from a female donor with multiple sclerosis, enrolled in a pregnancy study. CDR3s include the opening cysteine and the closing phenylalanine or tryptophan. A D gene is named only where the DNA matches it firmly. The listing skips clone size in some rows; elsewhere it reads once, few, many or a size class.

cdr3_length j_call clone_size d_call v_call cdr3_nt cdr3_aa
16 TRBJ1-4 NA NA TRBV4-3 TGCGCCAGCAGCCAAGAACAAGGACAAGGGTATGAAAAACTGTTTTTT CASSQEQGQGYEKLFF
13 TRBJ1-2 few NA TRBV6-4 TGTGCCAGCCGACATGGGGCCCACTATGGCTACACCTTC CASRHGAHYGYTF
15 TRBJ2-7 NA TRBD1 TRBV4-1 TGCGCCAGCAGCCAAGCGGACAGGGTGTACGACGAGCAGTACTTC CASSQADRVYDEQYF
13 TRBJ1-1 NA NA TRBV7-2 TGTGCCAGCAGCTTAGAGGACGGGGCTGAAGCTTTCTTT CASSLEDGAEAFF
15 TRBJ1-4 NA TRBD1 TRBV10-3 TGTGCCATCAGTAGACAGGACAGGGGGAATGAAAAACTGTTTTTT CAISRQDRGNEKLFF
16 TRBJ2-3 NA NA TRBV9 TGTGCCAGCAGCCCCAATTGGGGACAACGCACAGATACGCAGTATTTT CASSPNWGQRTDTQYF
15 TRBJ1-1 NA NA TRBV18 TGTGCCAGCTCACCACAAAGAGGGGAGGTCACTGAAGCTTTCTTT CASSPQRGEVTEAFF
14 TRBJ1-5 NA TRBD1 TRBV28 TGTGCCAGCAGGATACAGGGGGGCAATCAGCCCCAGCATTTT CASRIQGGNQPQHF
15 TRBJ1-1 NA TRBD1 TRBV19 TGTGCCAGTAGTATCGGGTACAGGGGGGACACTGAAGCTTTCTTT CASSIGYRGDTEAFF
16 TRBJ1-2 NA NA TRBV7-9 TGTGCCAGCAGCTTAGCGGGCAGGCAATTTAACTATGGCTACACCTTC CASSLAGRQFNYGYTF
19 TRBJ2-1 NA NA TRBV21-1 TGTGCCAGCAGCAGGTATAGCGGACCTATGATTCCCTCCTACAATGAGCAGTTCTTC CASSRYSGPMIPSYNEQFF
18 TRBJ1-1 few NA TRBV5-4 TGTGCCAGCAGCATACGAGATTTGATTAGGAGTGAGGGCACTGAAGCTTTCTTT CASSIRDLIRSEGTEAFF
15 TRBJ2-7 NA TRBD1 TRBV9 TGTGCCAGCAGCGTTCAGGGGGCTCGAGTCCACGAGCAGTACTTC CASSVQGARVHEQYF
15 TRBJ2-5 NA TRBD1 TRBV6-1 TGTGCCAGCAGTGAGGGACAGGGGATGAGGGAGACCCAGTACTTC CASSEGQGMRETQYF
17 TRBJ1-5 NA TRBD1 TRBV7-9 TGTGCCAGCAGCTTAGGTGGGGGACAGGCTCGAAATCAGCCCCAGCATTTT CASSLGGGQARNQPQHF
14 TRBJ1-1 NA NA TRBV5-8 TGTGCCAGCAGCTTGGGACGGAACGGGGCTGAAGCTTTCTTT CASSLGRNGAEAFF
14 TRBJ1-1 many NA TRBV18 TGTGCCAGCTCACCGACAGAGCTGAACACTGAAGCTTTCTTT CASSPTELNTEAFF
15 TRBJ2-2 NA TRBD1 TRBV25-1 TGTGCCAGCAGAACCGGGACAGGGACACCCGGGGAGCTGTTTTTT CASRTGTGTPGELFF
13 TRBJ1-1 NA NA TRBV7-2 TGTGCCAGCAGCTCTAGGGGGAATACTGAAGCTTTCTTT CASSSRGNTEAFF
15 TRBJ1-5 NA NA TRBV4-3 TGCGCCAGCAGCCAAGAGCCAGGGAGCAATCAGCCCCAGCATTTT CASSQEPGSNQPQHF
16 TRBJ1-3 NA TRBD1 TRBV4-3 TGCGCCAGCAGCCAAGCCCCCCAGGGGGCTGGAAACACCATATATTTT CASSQAPQGAGNTIYF
15 TRBJ2-3 NA TRBD2 TRBV7-2 TGTGCCAGCACCTTTTTGCGGGGGAGCACAGATACGCAGTATTTT CASTFLRGSTDTQYF
17 TRBJ2-3 NA TRBD2 TRBV4-3 TGCGCCAGCAGCCAGGGCGTCGGTGGCGGGGGATTAGATACGCAGTATTTT CASSQGVGGGGLDTQYF
15 TRBJ2-5 NA TRBD2 TRBV4-3 TGCGCCAGCAGCCAAGATCTAGCGGTCCGGGAGACCCAGTACTTC CASSQDLAVRETQYF
13 TRBJ2-3 NA TRBD2 TRBV25-1 TGTGCCAGCAGTGACGCTCTAGCGGGGGGGGCCATTTTT CASSDALAGGAIF
11 TRBJ2-1 NA NA TRBV6-6 TGTGCCAGCAGGGGGACACCTGAGCAGTTCTTC CASRGTPEQFF
16 TRBJ2-1 once NA TRBV5-1 TGCGCCAGCGTCTCCCCCCCGCGGGGGCCCTCCAATGAGCAGTTCTTC CASVSPPRGPSNEQFF
13 TRBJ1-1 NA NA TRBV7-3 TGTGCCAGCAGCTTAGAAGCAAACACTGAAGCTTTCTTT CASSLEANTEAFF
17 TRBJ2-3 NA TRBD2 TRBV5-6 TGTGCCAGCAGCTCTTGGACTAGCGGGGCCCCCACAGATACGCAGTATTTT CASSSWTSGAPTDTQYF
15 TRBJ1-2 NA NA TRBV4-1 TGCGCCAGCAGCCAAGAGGGGCATGCTAACTATGGCTACACCTTC CASSQEGHANYGYTF
17 TRBJ2-2 NA TRBD1 TRBV7-8 TGTGCCAGCAGCTTAGTTTGGGGGACAGGTAGTGTCAGGGAGCTGTTTTTT CASSLVWGTGSVRELFF
12 TRBJ2-3 NA NA TRBV7-3 TGTGCCAGCTCGGGGGACCGGAATACGCAGTATTTT CASSGDRNTQYF
13 TRBJ1-2 NA TRBD1 TRBV5-4 TGTGCCAGCAGAACGGGACAGACCTATGGCTACACCTTC CASRTGQTYGYTF
13 TRBJ1-1 NA NA TRBV29-1 TGCAGCGTTGTGCCAGTTACGAACACTGAAGCTTTCTTT CSVVPVTNTEAFF
15 TRBJ2-2 NA NA TRBV7-2 TGTGCCAGCAGCTCCGCCTGGGCTAACACCGGGGAGCTGTTTTTT CASSSAWANTGELFF
13 TRBJ2-7 NA NA TRBV6-5 TGTGCCAGCAGGGGACTGGCTTCCTACGAGCAGTACTTC CASRGLASYEQYF
15 TRBJ1-2 NA TRBD1 TRBV11-2 TGTGCCAGCAGCTTAGTGAGGGGGCCTAACTATGGCTACACCTTC CASSLVRGPNYGYTF
15 TRBJ1-6 NA TRBD1 TRBV9 TGTGCCAGCAGCGTAGGGACAGGCGCCAATTCACCCCTCCACTTT CASSVGTGANSPLHF
17 TRBJ1-2 NA TRBD1 TRBV5-6 TGTGCCAGCAGCTTTGTACTCGAGACAGGGAGGAATTATGGCTACACCTTC CASSFVLETGRNYGYTF
16 TRBJ1-1 NA NA TRBV19 TGTGCCAGTAGTATAGGCCGGGGAAAGTTTAGCACTGAAGCTTTCTTT CASSIGRGKFSTEAFF
11 TRBJ1-5 NA NA TRBV30 TGTGCCTGGAGTGCCGGGGGGCCCCAGCATTTT CAWSAGGPQHF
14 TRBJ1-6 NA TRBD1 TRBV6-5 TGTGCCAGCAGTATAACAGGGGGTTTGTCACCCCTCCACTTT CASSITGGLSPLHF
14 TRBJ1-2 few TRBD1 TRBV9 TGTGCCAGCAGCGTCCGGCCAGGGGGCGATGGCTACACCTTC CASSVRPGGDGYTF
18 TRBJ2-1 NA TRBD2 TRBV10-3 TGTGCCATCAGCCCTGGACTAGCGGGGGATAGCTCCTACAATGAGCAGTTCTTC CAISPGLAGDSSYNEQFF
16 TRBJ1-2 NA NA TRBV19 TGTGCCAGTAGCTGGAGTGGACAGCCGCAATTCTATGGCTACACCTTC CASSWSGQPQFYGYTF
14 TRBJ1-1 NA TRBD1 TRBV6-5 TGTGCCAGCAGTAATCCGACAGGGGCCCTTGAAGCTTTCTTT CASSNPTGALEAFF
16 TRBJ1-4 NA NA TRBV14 TGTGCCAGCAGCCAAGGTGTGGGCAGGGTTGCTGAAAAACTGTTTTTT CASSQGVGRVAEKLFF
18 TRBJ1-2 NA NA TRBV18 TGTGCCAGCTCACGAGAGGGGGTGGGCCCTAAAAGTCCCCATGGCTACACCTTC CASSREGVGPKSPHGYTF
18 TRBJ1-5 NA TRBD1 TRBV12-5 TGTGCTAGTGGCCGAATCACAGGGGGCGCGGGTCTTAATCAGCCCCAGCATTTT CASGRITGGAGLNQPQHF
13 TRBJ1-1 once NA TRBV7-8 TGTGCCAGCCGAACTAGGTTGGTCACTGAAGCTTTCTTT CASRTRLVTEAFF
15 TRBJ2-2 NA NA TRBV7-8 TGTGCCAGCAGCCAAGGGACTGAGAACACCGGGGAGCTGTTTTTT CASSQGTENTGELFF
18 TRBJ2-4 few TRBD2 TRBV18 TGTGCCAGCTCACCGGTAGCGGGCCAACTAAGGGCCAAAAACATTCAGTACTTC CASSPVAGQLRAKNIQYF